The sequence of this T cell receptor beta chain was determined in a study of prognosis after radiotherapy for stage I lung cancer. From genomic DNA, two-round multiplex PCR was used to amplify TCR beta CDR3. First-round PCR amplification was performed with primers specific to each TRBV and TRBJ gene. MiXCR, run by TCRdb on the multiplex PCR reads, gives a single entry per CDR3 protein. The sample shows under 20,000 distinct CDR3 sequences, about 40% of them seen only once. The receptor's source is a donor over 45 with non-small cell lung cancer. This specimen consisted of PBMCs, obtained before or after stereotactic body radiation therapy (not recorded which).

The CDR3 DNA is TGTGCCAGCAGCCAAGTGACAGGGGGCGTGGTGGACACCGGGGAGCTGTTTTTT. Protein sequence: CASSQVTGGVVDTGELFF. The chain links TRBV4-2 to TRBJ2-2, with 10 bases lining up with TRBD1. The V gene end was trimmed by 1 base and the J gene end by 3 bases; junction bases not matched to a gene: 8. This CDR3 spans 18 amino acids. Germline loops: CDR1 LGHNA, CDR2 YNFKEQ.